Listed below are T cell receptor beta chains from one sample, sequenced in a study of T cell repertoires in cytomegalovirus infection. Antigens for these TCRs are unknown. TCRdb fed the reads into MiXCR, producing one record per CDR3 protein. The sample contains 360,000 or so distinct CDR3 sequences, 34% of which appear only once. Sequences were derived from cultured PBMCs, sampled from culture after CMV antigen stimulation. The receptors were sampled from a human donor in good health (CMV status not recorded). Some clones in this sample may be carry-over from other donors' samples. CDR3s include the opening cysteine and the closing phenylalanine or tryptophan. The order of the fields is CDR3 protein, CDR3 DNA, clone size, CDR3 length, V gene, D gene, J gene. The D gene is left open where the match is weak. Size values are once, few and many counts, or a class for expanded clones, and some rows have none.

CDR3 protein: CASSLRQTSISGNTIYF
CDR3 DNA: TGTGCCAGCAGCCTTAGACAAACCTCGATCTCTGGAAACACCATATATTTT
clone size: few
CDR3 length: 17
V gene: TRBV7-2
D gene: .
J gene: TRBJ1-3

CDR3 protein: CASTFPRGAYNEQFF
CDR3 DNA: TGTGCCAGCACTTTTCCCAGGGGGGCCTACAATGAGCAGTTCTTC
clone size: .
CDR3 length: 15
V gene: TRBV28
D gene: .
J gene: TRBJ2-1

CDR3 protein: CASSLPRQNTEAFF
CDR3 DNA: TGTGCCAGCAGCTTACCCCGACAGAACACTGAAGCTTTCTTT
clone size: .
CDR3 length: 14
V gene: TRBV7-8
D gene: .
J gene: TRBJ1-1

CDR3 protein: CASSRQVNTEAFF
CDR3 DNA: TGTGCCAGCAGTCGACAGGTCAACACTGAAGCTTTCTTT
clone size: many
CDR3 length: 13
V gene: TRBV6-1
D gene: .
J gene: TRBJ1-1

CDR3 protein: CASSTIRGSTEAFF
CDR3 DNA: TGTGCCAGCAGCACCATAAGGGGGTCCACTGAAGCTTTCTTT
clone size: many
CDR3 length: 14
V gene: TRBV7-2
D gene: .
J gene: TRBJ1-1

CDR3 protein: CASSQDQRGEQFF
CDR3 DNA: TGCGCCAGCAGCCAAGATCAACGGGGTGAGCAGTTCTTC
clone size: many
CDR3 length: 13
V gene: TRBV4-3
D gene: .
J gene: TRBJ2-1

CDR3 protein: CASSLMAGPPYNEQFF
CDR3 DNA: TGTGCCAGCAGCTTGATGGCAGGCCCCCCCTACAATGAGCAGTTCTTC
clone size: many
CDR3 length: 16
V gene: TRBV5-5
D gene: .
J gene: TRBJ2-1

CDR3 protein: CASSLGQGMSGYTF
CDR3 DNA: TGTGCCAGCAGCCTTGGACAGGGAATGAGTGGCTACACCTTC
clone size: .
CDR3 length: 14
V gene: TRBV6-1
D gene: TRBD1
J gene: TRBJ1-2

CDR3 protein: CASSYSGVGPTPYEQYF
CDR3 DNA: TGTGCCAGCAGTTACTCGGGTGTAGGGCCTACTCCCTACGAGCAGTACTTC
clone size: .
CDR3 length: 17
V gene: TRBV6-6
D gene: .
J gene: TRBJ2-7

CDR3 protein: CASSYSPDGLYGYTF
CDR3 DNA: TGTGCCAGCAGCTATTCCCCCGACGGACTATATGGCTACACCTTC
clone size: few
CDR3 length: 15
V gene: TRBV7-2
D gene: .
J gene: TRBJ1-2

CDR3 protein: CASTAGGKYNEQFF
CDR3 DNA: TGTGCCAGTACGGCGGGAGGGAAATACAATGAGCAGTTCTTC
clone size: .
CDR3 length: 14
V gene: TRBV19
D gene: TRBD2
J gene: TRBJ2-1

CDR3 protein: CASSPPGQGAVGLYEQYF
CDR3 DNA: TGTGCCAGCAGCCCACCGGGACAGGGGGCTGTCGGACTCTACGAGCAGTACTTC
clone size: many
CDR3 length: 18
V gene: TRBV7-8
D gene: TRBD1
J gene: TRBJ2-7

CDR3 protein: CASPLNGQGGTGELFF
CDR3 DNA: TGTGCCAGCCCCCTAAACGGACAGGGAGGTACCGGGGAGCTGTTTTTT
clone size: few
CDR3 length: 16
V gene: TRBV7-6
D gene: TRBD1
J gene: TRBJ2-2

CDR3 protein: CASSQTSASYEQYF
CDR3 DNA: TGCGCCAGCAGCCAGACTAGCGCTTCCTACGAGCAGTACTTC
clone size: .
CDR3 length: 14
V gene: TRBV4-1
D gene: TRBD2
J gene: TRBJ2-7

CDR3 protein: CASSRGQGGSEQFF
CDR3 DNA: TGCGCCAGCAGCCGAGGACAGGGCGGCAGTGAGCAGTTCTTC
clone size: few
CDR3 length: 14
V gene: TRBV4-3
D gene: TRBD1
J gene: TRBJ2-1

CDR3 protein: CASSYSGQVHNYSPLHF
CDR3 DNA: TGTGCCAGCAGTTACTCGGGACAGGTTCACAATTATTCACCCCTCCACTTT
clone size: few
CDR3 length: 17
V gene: TRBV6-5
D gene: TRBD1
J gene: TRBJ1-6

CDR3 protein: CASSQAPTGTGAYNEQFF
CDR3 DNA: TGCGCCAGCAGCCAAGCCCCTACCGGGACAGGAGCCTACAATGAGCAGTTCTTC
clone size: few
CDR3 length: 18
V gene: TRBV4-3
D gene: TRBD1
J gene: TRBJ2-1

CDR3 protein: CASSFQGRERETQYF
CDR3 DNA: TGTGCCAGCAGCTTTCAGGGGCGAGAGAGAGAGACCCAGTACTTC
clone size: .
CDR3 length: 15
V gene: TRBV7-6
D gene: .
J gene: TRBJ2-5

CDR3 protein: CASSPGLATRQETQYF
CDR3 DNA: TGCGCCAGCAGCCCCGGACTAGCGACACGACAAGAGACCCAGTACTTC
clone size: few
CDR3 length: 16
V gene: TRBV5-1
D gene: TRBD2
J gene: TRBJ2-5

CDR3 protein: CASSLGSGRSNEQFF
CDR3 DNA: TGTGCCAGCAGTTTAGGAAGCGGGAGAAGCAATGAGCAGTTCTTC
clone size: few
CDR3 length: 15
V gene: TRBV27
D gene: TRBD2
J gene: TRBJ2-1

CDR3 protein: CASSPTVSGNTIYF
CDR3 DNA: TGTGCCAGCAGCCCAACGGTCTCTGGAAACACCATATATTTT
clone size: many
CDR3 length: 14
V gene: TRBV13
D gene: .
J gene: TRBJ1-3

CDR3 protein: CASSNGQNTEAFF
CDR3 DNA: TGCGCCAGCAGTAATGGACAGAACACTGAAGCTTTCTTT
clone size: few
CDR3 length: 13
V gene: TRBV10-1
D gene: .
J gene: TRBJ1-1

CDR3 protein: CASSEEAGVRGNTIYF
CDR3 DNA: TGTGCCAGCAGTGAAGAAGCAGGGGTGAGAGGAAACACCATATATTTT
clone size: .
CDR3 length: 16
V gene: TRBV2
D gene: .
J gene: TRBJ1-3

CDR3 protein: CARSLRHFSRSYNEQFF
CDR3 DNA: TGTGCCAGAAGCTTGCGGCACTTTTCCCGCTCCTACAATGAGCAGTTCTTC
clone size: .
CDR3 length: 17
V gene: TRBV5-3
D gene: .
J gene: TRBJ2-1

CDR3 protein: CASSLGGGFRGNEQFF
CDR3 DNA: TGTGCCAGCAGCTTAGGTGGGGGATTTAGGGGGAATGAGCAGTTCTTC
clone size: .
CDR3 length: 16
V gene: TRBV7-2
D gene: .
J gene: TRBJ2-1

CDR3 protein: CASSYTGQGVNTEAFF
CDR3 DNA: TGTGCCAGCAGTTACACGGGGCAGGGGGTGAACACTGAAGCTTTCTTT
clone size: .
CDR3 length: 16
V gene: TRBV7-8
D gene: TRBD1
J gene: TRBJ1-1

CDR3 protein: CASRQTGEPPLHF
CDR3 DNA: TGTGCCAGCAGGCAGACAGGGGAGCCACCCCTCCACTTT
clone size: few
CDR3 length: 13
V gene: TRBV12-3/TRBV12-4
D gene: TRBD1
J gene: TRBJ1-6

CDR3 protein: CASSLVPGAGELFF
CDR3 DNA: TGTGCCAGCAGCTTAGTCCCTGGCGCCGGGGAGCTGTTTTTT
clone size: few
CDR3 length: 14
V gene: TRBV7-2
D gene: .
J gene: TRBJ2-2

CDR3 protein: CASSEASGTAQYF
CDR3 DNA: TGTGCCAGCAGTGAGGCTAGCGGGACTGCCCAGTACTTC
clone size: .
CDR3 length: 13
V gene: TRBV6-4
D gene: TRBD2
J gene: TRBJ2-5

CDR3 protein: CASSLSAGGRGEQFF
CDR3 DNA: TGTGCCAGCAGTTTATCGGCGGGAGGGAGGGGTGAGCAGTTCTTC
clone size: .
CDR3 length: 15
V gene: TRBV27
D gene: TRBD2
J gene: TRBJ2-1

CDR3 protein: CASSPTSESYNEQFF
CDR3 DNA: TGTGCCAGCAGTCCGACTAGCGAGTCCTACAATGAGCAGTTCTTC
clone size: many
CDR3 length: 15
V gene: TRBV7-2
D gene: TRBD2
J gene: TRBJ2-1

CDR3 protein: CASSLGVRYEQFF
CDR3 DNA: TGTGCCAGCAGCTTAGGAGTCCGGTATGAGCAGTTCTTC
clone size: .
CDR3 length: 13
V gene: TRBV11-2
D gene: .
J gene: TRBJ2-1

CDR3 protein: CASSITRDDEQFF
CDR3 DNA: TGTGCCAGCAGCATAACTAGGGACGATGAGCAGTTCTTC
clone size: .
CDR3 length: 13
V gene: TRBV7-3
D gene: .
J gene: TRBJ2-1

CDR3 protein: CASRPNGDNEQFF
CDR3 DNA: TGTGCCAGTAGGCCCAATGGGGACAATGAGCAGTTCTTC
clone size: .
CDR3 length: 13
V gene: TRBV19
D gene: .
J gene: TRBJ2-1

CDR3 protein: CASGTSGAGSYNEQFF
CDR3 DNA: TGTGCCAGCGGGACTAGCGGAGCGGGGTCCTACAATGAGCAGTTCTTC
clone size: .
CDR3 length: 16
V gene: TRBV28
D gene: TRBD2
J gene: TRBJ2-1

CDR3 protein: CANSDRGYGYTF
CDR3 DNA: TGTGCCAACAGTGACAGGGGCTATGGCTACACCTTC
clone size: .
CDR3 length: 12
V gene: TRBV2
D gene: TRBD1
J gene: TRBJ1-2

CDR3 protein: CASSLGGTGYNYGYTF
CDR3 DNA: TGTGCCAGCAGCTTGGGGGGGACAGGATACAACTATGGCTACACCTTC
clone size: .
CDR3 length: 16
V gene: TRBV5-6
D gene: TRBD1
J gene: TRBJ1-2

CDR3 protein: CASSFPRDYGTKQYF
CDR3 DNA: TGTGCCAGCAGCTTCCCCCGGGACTACGGTACGAAGCAGTACTTC
clone size: .
CDR3 length: 15
V gene: TRBV7-2
D gene: TRBD2
J gene: TRBJ2-7

CDR3 protein: CAISGDRDTDTQYF
CDR3 DNA: TGTGCCATCAGTGGGGACAGGGACACAGATACGCAGTATTTT
clone size: .
CDR3 length: 14
V gene: TRBV10-3
D gene: TRBD1
J gene: TRBJ2-3

CDR3 protein: CASSFPVWTSGRPPDNEQFF
CDR3 DNA: TGTGCCAGCAGCTTCCCAGTCTGGACTAGCGGGAGGCCCCCCGACAATGAGCAGTTCTTC
clone size: many
CDR3 length: 20
V gene: TRBV7-9
D gene: TRBD2
J gene: TRBJ2-1

CDR3 protein: CASSSRLGGYNEQFF
CDR3 DNA: TGTGCCAGCAGCTCGCGACTTGGGGGCTACAATGAGCAGTTCTTC
clone size: .
CDR3 length: 15
V gene: TRBV11-2
D gene: .
J gene: TRBJ2-1

CDR3 protein: CASSQGQGEGEQFF
CDR3 DNA: TGCGCCAGCAGCCAGGGACAGGGGGAGGGTGAGCAGTTCTTC
clone size: .
CDR3 length: 14
V gene: TRBV4-3
D gene: TRBD1
J gene: TRBJ2-1

CDR3 protein: CASSQELAGVIGETQYF
CDR3 DNA: TGCGCCAGCAGCCAAGAACTAGCGGGAGTCATTGGAGAGACCCAGTACTTC
clone size: once
CDR3 length: 17
V gene: TRBV4-3
D gene: TRBD2
J gene: TRBJ2-5